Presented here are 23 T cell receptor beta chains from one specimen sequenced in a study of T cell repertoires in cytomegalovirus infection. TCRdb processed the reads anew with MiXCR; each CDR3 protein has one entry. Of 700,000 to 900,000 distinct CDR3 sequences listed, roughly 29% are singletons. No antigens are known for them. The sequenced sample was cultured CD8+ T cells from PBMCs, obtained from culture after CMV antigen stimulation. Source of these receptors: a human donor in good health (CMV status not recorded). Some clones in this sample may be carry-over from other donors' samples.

CDR3 amino acids: CASSYSPGQTQYF. CDR3 nucleotide sequence: TGTGCCAGCAGTTACTCACCGGGCCAGACCCAGTACTTC. V and J are TRBV6-5 and TRBJ2-5, with D hard to call. Looked up from germline, CDR1 is MNHEY and CDR2 is SVGAGI. The CDR3 length is 13 residues. V was shortened by 0 bases and J by 6 bases, with 8 bases between the two germline ends.

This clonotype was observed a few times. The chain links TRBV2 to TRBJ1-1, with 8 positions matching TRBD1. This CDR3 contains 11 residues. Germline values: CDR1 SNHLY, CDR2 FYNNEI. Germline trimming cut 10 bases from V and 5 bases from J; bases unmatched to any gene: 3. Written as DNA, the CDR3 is TGTGCCACCGACAGGGGTACTGAAGCTTTCTTT. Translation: CATDRGTEAFF.

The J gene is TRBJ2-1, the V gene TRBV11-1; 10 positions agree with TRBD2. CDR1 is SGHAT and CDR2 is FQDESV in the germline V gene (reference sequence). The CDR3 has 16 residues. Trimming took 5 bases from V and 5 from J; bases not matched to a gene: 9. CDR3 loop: CASSLQGAGGNNEQFF. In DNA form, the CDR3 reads TGTGCCAGCAGCCTCCAGGGAGCGGGGGGGAACAATGAGCAGTTCTTC.

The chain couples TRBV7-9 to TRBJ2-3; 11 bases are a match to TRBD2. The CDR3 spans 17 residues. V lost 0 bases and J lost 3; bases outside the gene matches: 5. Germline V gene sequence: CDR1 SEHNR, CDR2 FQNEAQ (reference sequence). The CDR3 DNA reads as TGTGCCAGCAGCTTAGCGCCTAGCGGGGGGAAAACAGATACGCAGTATTTT. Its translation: CASSLAPSGGKTDTQYF.

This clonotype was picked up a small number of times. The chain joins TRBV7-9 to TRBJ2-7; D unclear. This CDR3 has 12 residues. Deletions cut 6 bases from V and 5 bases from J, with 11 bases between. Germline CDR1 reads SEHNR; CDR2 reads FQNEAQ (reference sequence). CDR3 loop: CASSSVGNEQYF. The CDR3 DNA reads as TGTGCCAGCAGTTCTGTGGGTAACGAGCAGTACTTC.

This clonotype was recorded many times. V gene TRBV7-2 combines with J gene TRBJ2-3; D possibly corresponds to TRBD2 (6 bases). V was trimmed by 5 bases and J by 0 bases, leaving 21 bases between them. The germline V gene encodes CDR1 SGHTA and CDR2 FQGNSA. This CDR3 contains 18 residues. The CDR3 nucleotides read TGTGCCAGCAGCGACCTTCCGGGACTGAATACTAGCACAGATACGCAGTATTTT. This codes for CASSDLPGLNTSTDTQYF.

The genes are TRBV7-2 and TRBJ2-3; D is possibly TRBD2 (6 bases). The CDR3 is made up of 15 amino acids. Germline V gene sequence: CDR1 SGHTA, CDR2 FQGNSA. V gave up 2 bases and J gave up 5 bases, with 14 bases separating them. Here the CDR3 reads CASSLNGGSVDTQYF. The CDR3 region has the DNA TGTGCCAGCAGCTTAAACGGGGGTTCTGTAGATACGCAGTATTTT.

The CDR3 DNA follows: TGTGCCAGCAGCCCTGGGACAGGACCGTACAACTATGGCTACACCTTC. Its translation: CASSPGTGPYNYGYTF. J is TRBJ1-2 and V is TRBV11-2; TRBD1 aligns across 8 bases. The germline V gene encodes CDR1 SGHAT and CDR2 FQNNGV. Trimming at V came to 5 bases and at J to 2 bases, leaving 10 bases not matched to a gene. CDR3 length equals 16 residues.

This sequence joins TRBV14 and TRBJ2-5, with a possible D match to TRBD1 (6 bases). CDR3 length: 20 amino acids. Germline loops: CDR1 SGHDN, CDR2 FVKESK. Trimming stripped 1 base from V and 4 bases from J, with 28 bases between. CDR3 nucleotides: TGTGCCAGCAGCCAAGGAATTACCGTCTGGGGCGGCCGAGGGGGAGAGACCCAGTACTTC. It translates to CASSQGITVWGGRGGETQYF. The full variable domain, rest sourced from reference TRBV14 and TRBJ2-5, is EAGVTQFPSHSVIEKGQTVTLRCDPISGHDNLYWYRRVMGKEIKFLLHFVKESKQDESGMPNNRFLAERTGGTYSTLKVQPAELEDSGVYFCASSQGITVWGGRGGETQYFGPGTRLLVL.

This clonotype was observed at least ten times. This chain's CDR3 is CASSLGPNYEQYV. In DNA, the CDR3 is TGCGCCAGCAGCCTGGGACCGAACTACGAGCAGTACGTC. The chain employs TRBV5-1 and TRBJ2-7; D is perhaps TRBD1 or TRBD2 (5 bases each). Trimming stripped 4 bases from V and 3 bases from J, with 11 bases between. This CDR3 is built from 13 residues. Germline lookup yields CDR1 SGHRS and CDR2 YFSETQ.

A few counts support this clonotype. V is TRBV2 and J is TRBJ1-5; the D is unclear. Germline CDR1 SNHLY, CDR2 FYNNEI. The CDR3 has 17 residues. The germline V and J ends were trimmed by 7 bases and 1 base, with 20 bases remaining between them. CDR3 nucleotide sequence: TGTGCCAGCAAATTCCGGTTGGGATCGACGAGCAATCAGCCCCAGCATTTT. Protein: CASKFRLGSTSNQPQHF.

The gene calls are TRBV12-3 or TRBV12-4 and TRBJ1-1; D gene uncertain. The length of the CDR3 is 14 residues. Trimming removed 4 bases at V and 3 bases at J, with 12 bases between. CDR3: CASSSPHGDTEAFF. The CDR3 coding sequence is TGTGCCAGCAGTTCCCCACATGGCGACACTGAAGCTTTCTTT.

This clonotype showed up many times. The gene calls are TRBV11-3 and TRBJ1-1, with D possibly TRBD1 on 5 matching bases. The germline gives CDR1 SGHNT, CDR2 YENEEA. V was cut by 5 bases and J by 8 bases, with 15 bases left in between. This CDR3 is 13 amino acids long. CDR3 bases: TGTGCCAGCAGCCAGACCCTGACAGCGGAAGCTTTCTTT. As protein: CASSQTLTAEAFF.

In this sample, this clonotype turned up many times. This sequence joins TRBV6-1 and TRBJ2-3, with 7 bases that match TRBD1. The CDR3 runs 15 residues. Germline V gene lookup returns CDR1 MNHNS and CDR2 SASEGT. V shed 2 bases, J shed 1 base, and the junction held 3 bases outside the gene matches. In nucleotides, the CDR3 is TGTGCCAGCAGTGAACAAACAGGGGGCACAGATACGCAGTATTTT. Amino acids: CASSEQTGGTDTQYF.

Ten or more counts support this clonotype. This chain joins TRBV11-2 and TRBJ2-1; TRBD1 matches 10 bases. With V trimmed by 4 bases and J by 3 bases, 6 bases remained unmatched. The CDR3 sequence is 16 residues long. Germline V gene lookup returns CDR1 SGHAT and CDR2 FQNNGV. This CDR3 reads CASSSGGQGIYNEQFF. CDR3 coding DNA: TGTGCCAGCAGCTCAGGGGGACAGGGGATCTACAATGAGCAGTTCTTC.

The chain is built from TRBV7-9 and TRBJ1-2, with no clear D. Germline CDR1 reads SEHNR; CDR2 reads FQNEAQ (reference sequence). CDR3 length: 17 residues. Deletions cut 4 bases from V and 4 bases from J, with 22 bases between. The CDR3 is CASSSPGEGSFTYGYTF. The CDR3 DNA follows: TGTGCCAGCAGCTCCCCGGGAGAAGGCTCTTTTACCTATGGCTACACCTTC.

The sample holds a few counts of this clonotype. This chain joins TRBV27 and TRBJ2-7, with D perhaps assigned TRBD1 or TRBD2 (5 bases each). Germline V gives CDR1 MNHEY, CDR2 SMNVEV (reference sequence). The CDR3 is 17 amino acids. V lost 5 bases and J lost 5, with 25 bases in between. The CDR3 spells CASSLRGTGRSGNEQYF. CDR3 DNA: TGTGCCAGCAGTCTTAGGGGAACGGGACGATCGGGCAACGAGCAGTACTTC.

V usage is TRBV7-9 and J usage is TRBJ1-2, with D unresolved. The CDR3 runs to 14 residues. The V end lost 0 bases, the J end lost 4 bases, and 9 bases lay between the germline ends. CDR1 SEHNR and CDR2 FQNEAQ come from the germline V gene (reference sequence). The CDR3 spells CASSLAYTIYGYTF. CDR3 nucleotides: TGTGCCAGCAGCTTAGCGTACACCATCTATGGCTACACCTTC.

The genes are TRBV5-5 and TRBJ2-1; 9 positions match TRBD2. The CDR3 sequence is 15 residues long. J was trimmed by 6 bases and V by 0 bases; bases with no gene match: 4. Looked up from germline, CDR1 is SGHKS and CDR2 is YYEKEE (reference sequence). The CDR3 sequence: CASSLVLRGGNEQFF. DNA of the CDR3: TGTGCCAGCAGCTTGGTGTTGCGGGGGGGCAATGAGCAGTTCTTC.

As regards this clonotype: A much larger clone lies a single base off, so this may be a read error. CDR3 sequence (DNA): TGTGCCAGCAGCGTAATCTCCGGGACAGGGGACCAAGCTTTCTTT. It translates to CASSVISGTGDQAFF. The chain recombines TRBV7-3 with TRBJ1-1, with 10 bases aligning to TRBD1. Unmatched junction bases numbered 12, after V lost 5 bases and J lost 9 bases. Germline V CDR1 and CDR2: SGHTA, FQGTGA. This CDR3 is built from 15 residues.

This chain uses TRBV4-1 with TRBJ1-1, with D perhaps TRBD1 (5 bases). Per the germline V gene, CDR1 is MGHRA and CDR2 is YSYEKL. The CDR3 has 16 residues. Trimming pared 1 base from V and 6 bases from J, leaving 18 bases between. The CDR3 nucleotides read TGCGCCAGCAGCCAAGGGGTCGGGGGTTCCGACGCTGAAGCTTTCTTT. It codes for CASSQGVGGSDAEAFF.

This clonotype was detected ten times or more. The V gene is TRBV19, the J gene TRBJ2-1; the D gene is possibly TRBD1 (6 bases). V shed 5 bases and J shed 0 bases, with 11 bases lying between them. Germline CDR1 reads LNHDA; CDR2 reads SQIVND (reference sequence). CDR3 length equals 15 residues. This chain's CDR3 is CASSADSSSYNEQFF. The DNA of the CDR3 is TGTGCCAGTAGTGCGGACAGCAGCTCCTACAATGAGCAGTTCTTC.

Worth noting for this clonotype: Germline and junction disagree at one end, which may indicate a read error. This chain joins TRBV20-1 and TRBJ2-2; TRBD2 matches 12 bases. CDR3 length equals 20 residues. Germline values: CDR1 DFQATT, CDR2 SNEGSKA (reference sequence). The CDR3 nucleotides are TGCAGTGCTAGATTATCTAGCGGGGGGGCCTTACGAGCGAATACCGGGGAGCTGTTTTTT. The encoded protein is CSARLSSGGALRANTGELFF.